This T cell receptor beta chain was captured in a study of T cell responses to AZD1222 COVID-19 vaccine. Study context: Second-dose timings of about 4 or about 12 weeks were pooled.

The CDR3 runs to 13 residues. Germline CDR1 and CDR2: SGHKS and YYEKEE (reference sequence). V trimming: 0 bases; J trimming: 12 bases; junction bases outside the gene matches: 7. Notes on the study in general: Donors skewed white British and female; clonal diversity was possibly underestimated. Across spike, vaccine-associated CD4 TCRs were found, dominant at 160-218 and 743-854. All repertoire sampling was performed exclusively after the peak T cell response.

The repertoire was sequenced with immunoSEQ multiplex PCR; TCRdb's copy has only in-frame clones and lacks some. The sample lists approximately 150,000 clones; around 92% were seen once. As to this clone: Its target is not known.

Specimen: peripheral blood, collected on day 0 of AZD1222 vaccination. This clonotype was sampled from an adult in good health. V and J are TRBV5-5 and TRBJ2-7; 9 nucleotides agree with TRBD1. For the CDR3, the DNA is TGTGCCAGCAGCTTGGACGGATTGGGACAGGGGTACTTC. This encodes CASSLDGLGQGYF.